The 25 T cell receptor beta chains below were found in one sample sequenced in a study of T cells in Graves' hyperthyroidism and ophthalmopathy. RNA transcripts yielded amplified TCR beta CDR3 regions. First-round RT-PCR of the TCR CDR3 relied on the HTBI primer set. TCRdb called the multiplex PCR reads again in MiXCR, with one record for every CDR3 protein. The sample has about 350,000 distinct CDR3 sequences, roughly 14% seen once; the top ten hold under 30%. The sequenced material came from blood. These receptor sequences come from a woman aged 25-40 years with Graves' hyperthyroidism.

This clonotype was seen many times. The chain is built from TRBV2 and TRBJ2-5, with 7 positions matching TRBD2. The V gene's germline CDR1 is SNHLY and CDR2 FYNNEI. This CDR3 is built from 16 residues. J lost 0 bases, V lost 8 bases, and 12 bases had no gene match. CDR3 region: CASGLGSGANQETQYF. CDR3 sequence (DNA): TGTGCCAGCGGTTTGGGGAGCGGGGCTAACCAAGAGACCCAGTACTTC.

This clonotype was seen repeatedly, ten times or more. DNA for the CDR3: TGCAGTGCTCCCCCGGCTAGCGGGATAAAGGGCGAGCAGTACTTC. Protein: CSAPPASGIKGEQYF. The chain uses TRBV20-1 and TRBJ2-7; the match to TRBD2 covers 9 bases. Germline V lookup: CDR1 DFQATT, CDR2 SNEGSKA (reference sequence). V gave up 5 bases and J gave up 6 bases; unmatched junction bases: 14. The CDR3 has 15 amino acids.

This clonotype came up a few times. The chain employs TRBV4-2 and TRBJ2-5; tentative D call: TRBD2 (6 bases). V dropped 0 bases and J dropped 7 bases, with 21 bases sitting between them. The CDR3 has 17 amino acids. The germline gives CDR1 LGHNA, CDR2 YNFKEQ. The CDR3 here is CASSQERRAGWPRTQYF. The DNA for the CDR3 is TGTGCCAGCAGCCAAGAGAGGCGAGCGGGTTGGCCCAGGACCCAGTACTTC.

The chain links TRBV12-3 or TRBV12-4 to TRBJ2-3; 14 bases are a match to TRBD2. This CDR3 comprises 15 residues. V gave up 6 bases and J gave up 7 bases; unmatched junction bases: 6. The CDR3 spells CASSSGTSGGHTQYF. The CDR3 region has the DNA TGTGCCAGCAGCTCCGGGACTAGCGGGGGACATACGCAGTATTTT.

This CDR3 reads CSAPGGERGEDTQYF. CDR3 nucleotide sequence: TGCAGTGCTCCAGGGGGGGAGAGGGGGGAAGATACGCAGTATTTT. This sequence joins TRBV20-1 and TRBJ2-3; the D gene could be TRBD1 or TRBD2 (7 bases each). The CDR3 totals 15 residues. Trimming left V 5 bases short and J 5 bases short, with 20 bases between. CDR1 is DFQATT and CDR2 is SNEGSKA in the germline V gene (reference sequence).

This chain uses TRBV4-1 with TRBJ1-1, with D possibly being TRBD1 (6 bases). The ends were cut back, 8 bases at V and 4 bases at J, with 17 bases in the middle. This CDR3 has 14 amino acids. Germline V gives CDR1 MGHRA, CDR2 YSYEKL. CDR3 loop: CASAQGPSGTEAFF. In DNA form, the CDR3 reads TGCGCCAGCGCACAGGGACCGTCGGGCACTGAAGCTTTCTTT.

The chain's CDR3 is CATRESNQPQHF. In nucleotides, the CDR3 is TGTGCCACCAGGGAAAGCAATCAGCCCCAGCATTTT. The chain joins TRBV10-3 to TRBJ1-5; TRBD1 might be the D (5 bases). The germline gives CDR1 ENHRY, CDR2 SYGVKD. This CDR3 has 12 amino acids. V lost 10 bases, J lost 1 base, and 8 bases lay in between.

Written as DNA, the CDR3 is TGTGCCAGCAGCTTAGCGAGGAGCGTCACGCCCTACAATGAGCAGTTCTTC. It codes for CASSLARSVTPYNEQFF. The rearrangement uses TRBV7-9 and TRBJ2-1; D gene ambiguous. The CDR3 is 17 amino acids. V shed 0 bases and J shed 2 bases, with 14 bases lying between them. Germline assignment: CDR1 SEHNR and CDR2 FQNEAQ (reference sequence).

The V gene is TRBV5-5, the J gene TRBJ2-3; maybe TRBD1 (6 bases). Trimming stripped 4 bases from V and 0 bases from J, with 21 bases between. The CDR3 contains 18 residues. CDR1 SGHKS and CDR2 YYEKEE come from the germline V gene (reference sequence). The CDR3 DNA follows: TGTGCCAGCAGCCGGACAGTATGGCGCCAAGCTAGCACAGATACGCAGTATTTT. Translated, it gives CASSRTVWRQASTDTQYF.

This clonotype was seen many times. This chain uses TRBV6-2 or TRBV6-3 with TRBJ2-7; D perhaps matches TRBD1 (5 bases). Germline lookup yields CDR1 MNHEY and CDR2 SVGEGT. Trimming removed 0 bases at V and 0 bases at J, with 15 bases between. The CDR3 runs to 17 residues. The CDR3 nucleotides read TGTGCCAGCAGTTACTCGACGACAGCCCGAAGCTCCTACGAGCAGTACTTC. It encodes CASSYSTTARSSYEQYF.

As to this clonotype: Sequence at one end of the junction differs from germline and may be a read error. The J gene is TRBJ2-1, the V gene TRBV10-3; TRBD2 matches 9 bases. The V gene's germline CDR1 is ENHRY and CDR2 SYGVKD. The CDR3 contains 15 residues. The CDR3 sequence: CVISQVAGVYNEQFF. The DNA of the CDR3 is TGTGTCATCAGTCAAGTAGCGGGAGTTTACAATGAGCAGTTCTTC.

At least ten counts were recorded for this clonotype. This chain links TRBV28 with TRBJ2-7, with a possible D match to TRBD1 (5 bases). The CDR3 covers 13 residues. Trimming left V 6 bases short and J 5 bases short, with 14 bases between. Germline lookup yields CDR1 MDHEN and CDR2 SYDVKM. The CDR3: CASRQGTEDEQYF. The CDR3 bases are TGTGCCAGCAGGCAGGGAACTGAGGACGAGCAGTACTTC. The complete variable domain, with remaining parts taken from reference TRBV28 and TRBJ2-7, reads DVKVTQSSRYLVKRTGEKVFLECVQDMDHENMFWYRQDPGLGLRLIYFSYDVKMKEKGDIPEGYSVSREKKERFSLILESASTNQTSMYLCASRQGTEDEQYFGPGTRLTVT.

At least ten counts were recorded for this clonotype. The chain combines TRBV2 with TRBJ1-1; possibly TRBD1 for D (5 bases). The V end lost 8 bases, the J end lost 6 bases, and 16 bases lay between the germline ends. Germline V CDR1 and CDR2: SNHLY, FYNNEI. This CDR3 comprises 13 residues. CDR3 in DNA: TGTGCCAGCGGGTTGACAGCGAGGGCTGAAGCTTTCTTT. Translation gives CASGLTARAEAFF.

This clonotype was recorded many times. The J gene is TRBJ1-1, the V gene TRBV7-9; possibly TRBD1 for D (5 bases). Trimming removed 4 bases from V and 2 bases from J, with 11 bases in between. From germline, CDR1 is SEHNR and CDR2 FQNEAQ (reference sequence). This CDR3 is built from 14 residues. Written as DNA, the CDR3 is TGTGCCAGCAGCTCGGACATATACAACACTGAAGCTTTCTTT. This encodes CASSSDIYNTEAFF.

CDR3: CASSYRTTDTQYF. DNA of the CDR3: TGTGCCAGCAGTTACCGGACCACAGATACGCAGTATTTT. The chain couples TRBV6-5 to TRBJ2-3; D remains ambiguous. The ends were cut back, 2 bases at V and 2 bases at J, with 5 bases in the middle. This CDR3 comprises 13 residues. Germline lookup yields CDR1 MNHEY and CDR2 SVGAGI.

This clonotype appeared many times. The chain couples TRBV12-3 or TRBV12-4 to TRBJ1-1, with 7 bases matching TRBD1. With 5 bases clipped from V and 7 bases from J, the junction kept 10 bases outside the gene matches. The CDR3 runs 14 residues. The CDR3 nucleotides are TGTGCCAGCAGTAGGGACAGCAGCGGGGTTGAAGCTTTCTTT. Translating gives CASSRDSSGVEAFF.

The J gene is TRBJ1-6, the V gene TRBV19, with D tentatively TRBD1 (5 bases). The CDR3 has 12 residues. V was trimmed by 7 bases and J by 9 bases, leaving 10 bases between them. The germline V gene encodes CDR1 LNHDA and CDR2 SQIVND (reference sequence). The CDR3 loop reads CASTGGGSPLHF. The DNA for the CDR3 is TGTGCCAGTACAGGTGGGGGTTCACCCCTCCACTTT.

This clonotype was seen more than once but under ten times. The chain carries TRBV28 and TRBJ2-1; D is undetermined. The CDR3 is 15 residues long. CDR1 and CDR2 from the germline V gene are MDHEN and SYDVKM. Trimming took off 3 bases at V and 4 bases at J, with 13 bases between the two ends. In nucleotides, the CDR3 is TGTGCCAGCAGTTTCCAGGATTTTCTATACAATGAGCAGTTCTTC. Its protein product is CASSFQDFLYNEQFF. The whole variable domain, remainder taken from reference TRBV28 and TRBJ2-1, is DVKVTQSSRYLVKRTGEKVFLECVQDMDHENMFWYRQDPGLGLRLIYFSYDVKMKEKGDIPEGYSVSREKKERFSLILESASTNQTSMYLCASSFQDFLYNEQFFGPGTRLTVL.

The J gene is TRBJ1-6, the V gene TRBV6-1; a possible D gene is TRBD1 (6 bases). CDR1 and CDR2 (germline): MNHNS, SASEGT. The V gene lost 5 bases and the J gene lost 9 bases, with 20 bases spanning the gap. The CDR3 contains 16 residues. CDR3 sequence reads: CASSRPGRGATSPLHF. In DNA form, the CDR3 reads TGTGCCAGCAGTCGTCCCGGACGGGGGGCAACTTCACCCCTCCACTTT.

This clonotype was detected many times. This chain joins TRBV28 and TRBJ2-1; the D call may be TRBD1 or TRBD2 (5 bases each). The CDR3 is made up of 17 amino acids. The V end was cut by 1 base, the J end by 2 bases, with 15 bases between. CDR1 is MDHEN and CDR2 is SYDVKM in the germline V gene. The CDR3 sequence: CASSLLLGLAAYNEQFF. The CDR3 bases are TGTGCCAGCAGTTTATTGTTGGGGCTAGCAGCCTACAATGAGCAGTTCTTC.

This clonotype was seen repeatedly, ten times or more. The chain combines TRBV20-1 with TRBJ1-5; 8 positions agree with TRBD1. The CDR3 is 18 amino acids. The germline gives CDR1 DFQATT, CDR2 SNEGSKA (reference sequence). The V segment lost 4 bases and the J segment 5 bases; nucleotides outside the gene matches: 19. The DNA of the CDR3 is TGCAGTGCTACCTACAGGGGGAGAAGGGCAATGTGGGATCAGCCCCAGCATTTT. Its protein product is CSATYRGRRAMWDQPQHF.

This clonotype was detected a few times. The chain joins TRBV19 to TRBJ2-7; a possible D gene is TRBD2 (5 bases). The CDR3 has 13 amino acids. The V gene lost 5 bases and the J gene lost 2 bases, with 10 bases spanning the gap. Per germline, CDR1 LNHDA and CDR2 SQIVND (reference sequence). The CDR3 DNA is TGTGCCAGTAGTGAGGACTCCCCCTACGAGCAGTACTTC. Amino acid sequence: CASSEDSPYEQYF.

There are many counts of this clonotype. V and J are TRBV28 and TRBJ2-1; TRBD1 agrees at 7 bases. V gave up 3 bases and J gave up 0 bases; unmatched junction bases: 8. The CDR3 has 17 amino acids. Germline assignment: CDR1 MDHEN and CDR2 SYDVKM. The CDR3 spells CASSFFTRDSSYNEQFF. Here the CDR3 DNA reads TGTGCCAGCAGTTTTTTTACCAGGGACAGCTCCTACAATGAGCAGTTCTTC.

In its sample, this clonotype was seen many times. The chain employs TRBV29-1 and TRBJ1-2, with 7 bases aligning to TRBD1. This CDR3 is 13 amino acids long. The trim removed 7 bases at V and 2 bases at J, leaving 7 bases unmatched. The germline V gene encodes CDR1 SQVTM and CDR2 ANQGSEA. The CDR3 sequence is CSALSDRNYGYTF. CDR3 DNA sequence: TGCAGCGCGCTCTCGGACAGGAACTATGGCTACACCTTC. The entire variable domain, with the rest obtained from reference TRBV29-1 and TRBJ1-2, is as follows: SAVISQKPSRDICQRGTSLTIQCQVDSQVTMMFWYRQQPGQSLTLIATANQGSEATYESGFVIDKFPISRPNLTFSTLTVSNMSPEDSSIYLCSALSDRNYGYTFGSGTRLTVV.

This clonotype was observed many times. This chain connects TRBV25-1 to TRBJ2-7; weak D call: TRBD2 (5 bases). The CDR3 is made up of 17 amino acids. Germline V gives CDR1 MGHDK, CDR2 SYGVNS. V lost 4 bases and J lost 2, with 21 bases in between. This chain's CDR3 is CASSGWRQEDGTYEQYF. The CDR3 DNA reads as TGTGCCAGCAGTGGCTGGCGCCAAGAGGACGGGACCTACGAGCAGTACTTC.